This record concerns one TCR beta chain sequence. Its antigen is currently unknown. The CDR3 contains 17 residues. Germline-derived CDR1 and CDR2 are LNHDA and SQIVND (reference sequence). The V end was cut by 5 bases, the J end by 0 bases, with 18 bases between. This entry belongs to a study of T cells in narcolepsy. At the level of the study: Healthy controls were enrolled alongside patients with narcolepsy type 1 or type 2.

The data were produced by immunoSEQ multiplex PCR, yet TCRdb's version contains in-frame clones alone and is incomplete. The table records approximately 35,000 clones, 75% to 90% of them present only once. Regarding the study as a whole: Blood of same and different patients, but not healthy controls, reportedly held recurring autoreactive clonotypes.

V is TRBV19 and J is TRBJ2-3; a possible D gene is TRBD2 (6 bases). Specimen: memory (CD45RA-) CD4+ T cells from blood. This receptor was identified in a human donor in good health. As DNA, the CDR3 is TGTGCCAGTAGTCTCCGCTCTGGCGGGACGAGCACAGATACGCAGTATTTT. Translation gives CASSLRSGGTSTDTQYF. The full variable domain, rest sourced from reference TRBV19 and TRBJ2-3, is DGGITQSPKYLFRKEGQNVTLSCEQNLNHDAMYWYRQDPGQGLRLIYYSQIVNDFQKGDIAEGYSVSREKKESFPLTVTSAQKNPTAFYLCASSLRSGGTSTDTQYFGPGTRLTVL.